These 27 T cell receptor beta chains were sequenced from one sample in a study of graft-versus-host responses after intestinal transplantation (dated by TCRdb to about 2021). In light of the paper, this sample's time point label describes: cells obtained before transplantation from donor or recipient. Libraries were built with the immunoSEQ multiplex PCR assay. TCRdb provides this immuneACCESS table in a form limited to in-frame rearrangements. Some clones are lacking; in checked studies, under half of them reflect an unresolved V gene, and why the rest are absent is not known. This sample has 80,000 to 100,000 clones in its table, and roughly four fifths of those were observed once. 15% to 20% of the sample is in the top ten clones. These TCRs are of unknown antigen specificity. Specimen: unstimulated CD8+ T cells sorted from spleen or lymph node cells, collected before intestinal transplant. Every receptor here comes from a human donor who received an intestinal transplant.

This chain connects TRBV5-4 to TRBJ1-2; TRBD1 might be the D (6 bases). The CDR3 extends over 15 amino acids. Per the germline V gene, CDR1 is SGHNT and CDR2 is YYREEE (reference sequence). The V gene lost 4 bases and the J gene lost 6 bases, with 19 bases spanning the gap. CDR3: CASSPRGIEWDGYTF. The CDR3 DNA is TGTGCCAGCAGCCCGAGGGGGATAGAGTGGGATGGCTACACCTTC.

The chain employs TRBV5-5 and TRBJ1-4; the D gene is possibly TRBD1 (5 bases). CDR3 length: 15 amino acids. V lost 4 bases and J 0 bases, leaving 10 bases between the germline ends. Germline assignment: CDR1 SGHKS and CDR2 YYEKEE (reference sequence). The CDR3 reads CASSTGTATNEKLFF. The CDR3 coding sequence is TGTGCCAGCAGCACCGGGACGGCAACTAATGAAAAACTGTTTTTT. Full variable domain (outside the CDR3, taken from reference TRBV5-5 and TRBJ1-4): DAGVTQSPTHLIKTRGQQVTLRCSPISGHKSVSWYQQVLGQGPQFIFQYYEKEERGRGNFPDRFSARQFPNYSSELNVNALLLGDSALYLCASSTGTATNEKLFFGSGTQLSVL.

V gene TRBV27 combines with J gene TRBJ2-3, with 7 bases aligning to TRBD1. Germline V gives CDR1 MNHEY, CDR2 SMNVEV (reference sequence). The CDR3 is 14 amino acids. The junction had 9 bases not matched to a gene; V was cut back by 8 bases and J by 4 bases. Written as DNA, the CDR3 is TGTGCCAGCGCCTTTGACAGGGTCTCAGATACGCAGTATTTT. Amino acids: CASAFDRVSDTQYF.

V is TRBV19 and J is TRBJ2-7; D might be TRBD1 (5 bases). CDR3 size: 13 residues. Germline V gene lookup returns CDR1 LNHDA and CDR2 SQIVND (reference sequence). V dropped 4 bases and J dropped 1 base, with 8 bases sitting between them. The CDR3 loop is CASSRGFSYEQYF. Here the CDR3 DNA reads TGTGCCAGTAGTAGGGGCTTTTCCTACGAGCAGTACTTC.

In its sample, this clone was seen a few times. V usage is TRBV6-1 and J usage is TRBJ2-3; 10 nucleotides agree with TRBD2. V lost 3 bases and J lost 1; bases outside the gene matches: 1. The CDR3 sequence is 15 residues long. Germline V CDR1 and CDR2: MNHNS, SASEGT. The CDR3 DNA sequence: TGTGCCAGCAGTGATGGGACTAGCGGCACAGATACGCAGTATTTT. Residues: CASSDGTSGTDTQYF.

This clone was found once. V gene TRBV5-6 combines with J gene TRBJ2-4; 8 nucleotides line up with TRBD1. V was pared by 4 bases and J by 4 bases, with 1 base of the junction left unmatched. Germline assignment: CDR1 SGHDT and CDR2 YYEEEE. This CDR3 region has 13 residues. CDR3 amino acids: CASSRQGKNIQYF. CDR3 DNA sequence: TGTGCCAGCAGCCGACAGGGGAAAAACATTCAGTACTTC.

The chain joins TRBV7-9 to TRBJ2-1; D might be TRBD2 (5 bases). The CDR3 is 15 residues long. V was shortened by 1 base and J by 0 bases, with 7 bases between the two germline ends. Looked up from germline, CDR1 is SEHNR and CDR2 is FQNEAQ (reference sequence). CDR3 nucleotide sequence: TGTGCCAGCAGCTTAGATCGGGACTCCTACAATGAGCAGTTCTTC. Its protein product is CASSLDRDSYNEQFF.

V is TRBV5-1 and J is TRBJ2-5; 14 positions match TRBD2. CDR3 length: 15 residues. J lost 5 bases, V lost 4 bases, and 4 bases had no gene match. Germline CDR1 reads SGHRS; CDR2 reads YFSETQ. The CDR3 loop is CASSETSGGDETQYF. The CDR3 region has the DNA TGCGCCAGCAGCGAGACTAGCGGGGGGGATGAGACCCAGTACTTC. The full variable domain, with the rest looked up from reference TRBV5-1 and TRBJ2-5, is KAGVTQTPRYLIKTRGQQVTLSCSPISGHRSVSWYQQTPGQGLQFLFEYFSETQRNKGNFPGRFSGRQFSNSRSEMNVSTLELGDSALYLCASSETSGGDETQYFGPGTRLLVL.

The chain combines TRBV7-9 with TRBJ1-2, with D possibly matching TRBD1 (6 bases). Trimming stripped 8 bases from V and 6 bases from J, with 19 bases between. The CDR3 length is 14 residues. Germline assignment: CDR1 SEHNR and CDR2 FQNEAQ (reference sequence). The CDR3 region is CASRGAGFLDGYTF. As DNA, the CDR3 is TGTGCCAGCCGGGGGGCAGGGTTTTTAGATGGCTACACCTTC.

The chain joins TRBV7-6 to TRBJ2-5; D uncertain. The CDR3 has 14 amino acids. V was pared by 5 bases and J by 0 bases, with 10 bases between. Germline CDR1 and CDR2: SGHVS and FNYEAQ. This chain's CDR3 is CASSNWLDQETQYF. The CDR3 coding sequence is TGTGCCAGCAGCAACTGGCTAGACCAAGAGACCCAGTACTTC.

This chain joins TRBV6-6 and TRBJ2-3; D gene unclear. This CDR3 is built from 15 residues. Germline loops: CDR1 MNHNY, CDR2 SVGAGI (reference sequence). Trimming pared 0 bases from V and 2 bases from J, leaving 9 bases between. CDR3: CASSYSPGFTDTQYF. The CDR3 nucleotides read TGTGCCAGCAGTTACTCGCCAGGTTTCACAGATACGCAGTATTTT.

The rearrangement links TRBV14 to TRBJ2-5, with a possible D match to TRBD2 (5 bases). Germline values: CDR1 SGHDN, CDR2 FVKESK. CDR3 length: 15 amino acids. Trimming left V 2 bases short and J 4 bases short, with 14 bases between. The CDR3 DNA is TGTGCCAGCAGCCAACTTAGAGGAGAGGGAGAGACCCAGTACTTC. Amino acids: CASSQLRGEGETQYF.

The V gene is TRBV7-6, the J gene TRBJ2-1; D uncertain. CDR1 SGHVS and CDR2 FNYEAQ come from the germline V gene. The CDR3 is 13 amino acids. The ends were cut back, 1 base at V and 8 bases at J, with 9 bases in the middle. Written as DNA, the CDR3 is TGTGCCAGCAGCTTAGTACGGTCTGATGAGCAGTTCTTC. It yields the protein CASSLVRSDEQFF.

The rearrangement joins TRBV11-3 to TRBJ1-1; D is unresolved. This CDR3 spans 15 amino acids. CDR1 and CDR2 (germline): SGHNT, YENEEA. V was trimmed by 0 bases and J by 0 bases, leaving 8 bases between them. The CDR3 reads CASSLDFGLNTEAFF. The CDR3 bases are TGTGCCAGCAGCTTAGATTTCGGACTGAACACTGAAGCTTTCTTT.

This rearrangement joins TRBV5-1 to TRBJ2-3; 11 positions match TRBD2. Trimming removed 7 bases from V and 3 bases from J; junction bases left unmatched: 10. The germline gives CDR1 SGHRS, CDR2 YFSETQ. The CDR3 is made up of 16 amino acids. CDR3 residues: CASGTSGPPGTDTQYF. DNA of the CDR3: TGCGCCAGCGGGACTAGCGGCCCTCCGGGGACAGATACGCAGTATTTT.

The J gene is TRBJ2-4, the V gene TRBV7-9, with 8 bases fitting TRBD1. The V segment lost 0 bases and the J segment 7 bases; nucleotides outside the gene matches: 5. The CDR3 is made up of 15 amino acids. From germline, CDR1 is SEHNR and CDR2 FQNEAQ (reference sequence). In DNA form, the CDR3 reads TGTGCCAGCAGCTTAGCGGGGACAGGAGGGAACATTCAGTACTTC. This encodes CASSLAGTGGNIQYF.

The chain employs TRBV6-5 and TRBJ1-2; a possible D gene is TRBD1 (5 bases). V was clipped by 6 bases and J by 4 bases, with 15 bases between them. This CDR3 region has 14 residues. CDR1 and CDR2 from the germline V gene are MNHEY and SVGAGI. The DNA for the CDR3 is TGTGCCAGCAGCCCCAGAGCGGGGACCTATGGCTACACCTTC. Protein: CASSPRAGTYGYTF.

This chain connects TRBV5-1 to TRBJ2-1; possibly TRBD1 for D (7 bases). From germline, CDR1 is SGHRS and CDR2 YFSETQ. Deletions cut 7 bases from V and 0 bases from J, with 20 bases between. The CDR3 length is 17 residues. The CDR3 sequence is CASQGEALYSSYNEQFF. CDR3 in DNA: TGCGCCAGCCAGGGGGAGGCTCTTTATAGCTCCTACAATGAGCAGTTCTTC.

The chain is built from TRBV9 and TRBJ2-1; the match to TRBD2 covers 10 bases. The V gene end was trimmed by 4 bases and the J gene end by 4 bases; junction bases not matched to a gene: 8. Germline V gene sequence: CDR1 SGDLS, CDR2 YYNGEE. CDR3 length: 16 residues. DNA of the CDR3: TGTGCCAGCAGCCCAGCCCTAGCGGGAGCTTACAATGAGCAGTTCTTC. This codes for CASSPALAGAYNEQFF.

The chain uses TRBV9 and TRBJ1-5; no reliable D call. Trimming left V 4 bases short and J 4 bases short, with 0 bases between. Germline CDR1 and CDR2: SGDLS and YYNGEE. The CDR3 is 10 amino acids. Here the CDR3 reads CASSNQPQHF. For the CDR3, the DNA is TGTGCCAGCAGCAATCAGCCCCAGCATTTT.

The chain links TRBV27 to TRBJ2-7, with D possibly TRBD1 on 7 matching bases. This CDR3 is built from 15 residues. From germline, CDR1 is MNHEY and CDR2 SMNVEV (reference sequence). The V and J ends lost 4 bases and 6 bases respectively, with 19 bases between them. CDR3 loop: CASSSLHRGAGEQYF. CDR3 in DNA: TGTGCCAGCAGTTCACTCCACAGGGGAGCGGGCGAGCAGTACTTC.

The chain employs TRBV5-4 and TRBJ1-6; 8 bases are shared with TRBD1. The germline CDR1 and CDR2 sequences are SGHNT and YYREEE (reference sequence). V trimming: 5 bases; J trimming: 7 bases; junction bases outside the gene matches: 11. This CDR3 has 16 amino acids. This chain's CDR3 is CASSLYGTGWNSPLHF. CDR3 bases: TGTGCCAGCAGTTTGTACGGGACAGGCTGGAATTCACCCCTCCACTTT.

The genes are TRBV7-6 and TRBJ2-2; 10 nucleotides align to TRBD1. Germline V gene sequence: CDR1 SGHVS, CDR2 FNYEAQ. The CDR3 totals 14 residues. V trimming: 4 bases; J trimming: 5 bases; junction bases outside the gene matches: 1. The CDR3 sequence: CASSSGQGTGELFF. As DNA, the CDR3 is TGTGCCAGCAGCTCGGGACAGGGGACCGGGGAGCTGTTTTTT.

The chain combines TRBV11-2 with TRBJ2-1, with TRBD2 matching over 7 bases. J lost 6 bases, V lost 5 bases, and 4 bases had no gene match. Germline V gene lookup returns CDR1 SGHAT and CDR2 FQNNGV. This CDR3 contains 13 residues. The CDR3 nucleotides are TGTGCCAGCAGCACCCGGACTAGCAATGAGCAGTTCTTC. Protein: CASSTRTSNEQFF.

The chain couples TRBV27 to TRBJ2-7; a possible D gene is TRBD2 (5 bases). Trimming shortened V by 4 bases and J by 6 bases, and 13 bases separated the two germline ends. Germline V lookup: CDR1 MNHEY, CDR2 SMNVEV (reference sequence). CDR3 length equals 13 residues. Written as DNA, the CDR3 is TGTGCCAGCAGTTCCTTGGGGAGTCGCGAGCAGTACTTC. This gives the protein CASSSLGSREQYF.

The rearrangement links TRBV19 to TRBJ1-2; 7 bases line up with TRBD1. The V and J ends lost 0 bases and 6 bases, in that order; junction bases with no gene match: 16. The germline gives CDR1 LNHDA, CDR2 SQIVND (reference sequence). CDR3 length: 18 residues. The CDR3 region has the DNA TGTGCCAGTAGTATAGATCTTACCGGGACAGTGTCTGTCGATGGCTACACCTTC. Its protein product is CASSIDLTGTVSVDGYTF.

The V gene is TRBV5-4, the J gene TRBJ2-6, with TRBD2 as a possible D gene (5 bases). This CDR3 is 15 amino acids long. The germline CDR1 and CDR2 sequences are SGHNT and YYREEE (reference sequence). V gave up 5 bases and J gave up 2 bases, with 11 bases separating them. The CDR3 is CASRLHGAGANVLTF. The CDR3 bases are TGTGCCAGCAGGTTACACGGGGCTGGGGCCAACGTCCTGACTTTC. Based on the CDR3 plus reference TRBV5-4 and TRBJ2-6, the full variable domain is ETGVTQSPTHLIKTRGQQVTLRCSSQSGHNTVSWYQQALGQGPQFIFQYYREEENGRGNFPPRFSGLQFPNYSSELNVNALELDDSALYLCASRLHGAGANVLTFGAGSRLTVL.